The T cell receptor beta chain under discussion was sequenced for a study of patients and donors after allogeneic stem cell transplantation. This clonotype has just a few counts. TCRdb ran MiXCR on the RT-PCR reads and lists one entry per CDR3 protein. The profile shows some 200,000 distinct CDR3 sequences, around two fifths of them singletons. With 4 bases removed from V and 5 bases from J, the gap between germline ends came to 11 bases. Germline V gene sequence: CDR1 SGHTA, CDR2 FQGNSA. The CDR3 sequence is 13 residues long. The chain recombines TRBV7-2 with TRBJ1-1; weak D call: TRBD1 (5 bases). This receptor was identified in a human donor who was either an allogeneic HSCT recipient or a stem cell or donor lymphocyte infusion donor (not recorded which). It is not recorded whose cells these are; they may come from a transplant donor. Sequencing was performed on blood, either unsorted or a sorted T cell fraction (not recorded which). Here the CDR3 DNA reads TGTGCCAGCAGCTCCGGGACCTTGACTGAAGCTTTCTTT. This gives the protein CASSSGTLTEAFF.